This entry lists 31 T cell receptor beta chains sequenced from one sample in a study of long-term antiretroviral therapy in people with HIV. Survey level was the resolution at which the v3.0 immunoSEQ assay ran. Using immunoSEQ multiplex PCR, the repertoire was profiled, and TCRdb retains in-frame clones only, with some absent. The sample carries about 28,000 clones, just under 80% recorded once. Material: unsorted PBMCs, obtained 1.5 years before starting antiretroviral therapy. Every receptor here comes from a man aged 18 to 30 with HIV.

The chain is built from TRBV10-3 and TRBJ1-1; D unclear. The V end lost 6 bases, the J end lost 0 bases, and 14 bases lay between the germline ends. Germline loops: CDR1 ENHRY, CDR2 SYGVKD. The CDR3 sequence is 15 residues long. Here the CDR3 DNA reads TGTGCCATCAGGGGTGTTTGGCAGGTGAACACTGAAGCTTTCTTT. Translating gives CAIRGVWQVNTEAFF.

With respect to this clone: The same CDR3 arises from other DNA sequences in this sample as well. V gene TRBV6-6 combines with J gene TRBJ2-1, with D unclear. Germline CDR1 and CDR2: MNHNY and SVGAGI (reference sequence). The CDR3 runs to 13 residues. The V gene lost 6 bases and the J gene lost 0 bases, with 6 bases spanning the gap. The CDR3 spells CASSTDSYNEQFF. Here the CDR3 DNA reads TGTGCCAGCAGCACAGACTCCTACAATGAGCAGTTCTTC.

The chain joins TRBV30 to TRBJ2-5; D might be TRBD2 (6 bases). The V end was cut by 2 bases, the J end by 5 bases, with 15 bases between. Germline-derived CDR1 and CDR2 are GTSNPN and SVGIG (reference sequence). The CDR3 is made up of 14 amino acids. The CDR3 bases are TGTGCCTGGAGTATCGGGGGATTAAGGGAGACCCAGTACTTC. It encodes CAWSIGGLRETQYF.

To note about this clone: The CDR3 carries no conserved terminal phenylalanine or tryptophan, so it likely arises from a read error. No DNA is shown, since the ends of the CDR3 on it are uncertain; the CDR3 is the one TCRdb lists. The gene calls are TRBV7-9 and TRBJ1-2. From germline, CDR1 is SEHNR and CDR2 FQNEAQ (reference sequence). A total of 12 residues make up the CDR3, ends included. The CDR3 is CASSLTGTPCFL.

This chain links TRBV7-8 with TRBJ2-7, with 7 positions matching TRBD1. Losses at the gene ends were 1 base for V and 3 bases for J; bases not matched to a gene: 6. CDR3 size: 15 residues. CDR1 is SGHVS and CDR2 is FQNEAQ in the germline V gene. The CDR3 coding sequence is TGTGCCAGCAGCTTAGGGGCAGGGGGTCGCTACGAGCAGTACTTC. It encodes CASSLGAGGRYEQYF.

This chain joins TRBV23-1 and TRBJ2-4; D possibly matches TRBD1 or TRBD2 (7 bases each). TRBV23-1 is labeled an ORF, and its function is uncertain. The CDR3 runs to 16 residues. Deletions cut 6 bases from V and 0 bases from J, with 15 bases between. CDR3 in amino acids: CASRGGDSEAKNIQYF. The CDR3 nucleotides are TGCGCCAGCAGGGGGGGGGACAGTGAAGCCAAAAACATTCAGTACTTC.

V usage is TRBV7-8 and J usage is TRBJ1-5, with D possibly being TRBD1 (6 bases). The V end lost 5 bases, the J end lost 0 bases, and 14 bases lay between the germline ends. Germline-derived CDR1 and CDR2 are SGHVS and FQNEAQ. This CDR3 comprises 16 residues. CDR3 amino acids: CASSPHREYSNQPQHF. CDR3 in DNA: TGTGCCAGCAGCCCACACAGGGAATATAGCAATCAGCCCCAGCATTTT.

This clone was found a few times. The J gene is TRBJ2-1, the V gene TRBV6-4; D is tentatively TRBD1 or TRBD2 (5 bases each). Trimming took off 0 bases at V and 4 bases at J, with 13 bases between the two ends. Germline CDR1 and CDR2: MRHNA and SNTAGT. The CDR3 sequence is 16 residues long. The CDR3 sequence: CASSDSAGAPYNEQFF. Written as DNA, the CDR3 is TGTGCCAGCAGTGACTCAGCCGGGGCTCCTTACAATGAGCAGTTCTTC.

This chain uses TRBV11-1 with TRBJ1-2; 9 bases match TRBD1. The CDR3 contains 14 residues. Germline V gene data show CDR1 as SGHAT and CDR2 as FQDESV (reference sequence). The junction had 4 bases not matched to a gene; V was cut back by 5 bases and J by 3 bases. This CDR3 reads CASSTRTGDYGYTF. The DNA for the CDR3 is TGTGCCAGCAGCACCCGGACAGGGGACTATGGCTACACCTTC.

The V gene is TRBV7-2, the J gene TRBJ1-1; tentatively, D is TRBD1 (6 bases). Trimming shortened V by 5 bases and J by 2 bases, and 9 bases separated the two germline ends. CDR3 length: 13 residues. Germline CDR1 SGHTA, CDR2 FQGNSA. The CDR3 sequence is CASSGQLNTEAFF. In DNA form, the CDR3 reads TGTGCCAGCAGCGGACAGCTCAACACTGAAGCTTTCTTT.

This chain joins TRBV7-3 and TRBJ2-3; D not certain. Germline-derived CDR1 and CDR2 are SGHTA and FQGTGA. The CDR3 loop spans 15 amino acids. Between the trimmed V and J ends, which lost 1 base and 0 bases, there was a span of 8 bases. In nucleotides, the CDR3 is TGTGCCAGCAGCTTAATCGGGTCTAGCACAGATACGCAGTATTTT. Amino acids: CASSLIGSSTDTQYF.

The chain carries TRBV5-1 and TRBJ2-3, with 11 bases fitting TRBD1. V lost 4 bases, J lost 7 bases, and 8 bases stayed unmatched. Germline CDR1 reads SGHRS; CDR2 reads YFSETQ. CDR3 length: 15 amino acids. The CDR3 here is CASSLGQGEWNTQYF. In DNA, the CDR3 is TGCGCCAGCAGCCTGGGACAGGGGGAATGGAATACGCAGTATTTT.

The CDR3 bases are TGTGCCTGGAGTGTACAGGGGACTTGGGCTTTCTTT. Translating gives CAWSVQGTWAFF. The chain combines TRBV30 with TRBJ1-1, with 7 nucleotides matching TRBD1. Germline V gives CDR1 GTSNPN, CDR2 SVGIG (reference sequence). The CDR3 has 12 residues. V shed 0 bases and J 11 bases; nucleotides not matched to a gene: 6.

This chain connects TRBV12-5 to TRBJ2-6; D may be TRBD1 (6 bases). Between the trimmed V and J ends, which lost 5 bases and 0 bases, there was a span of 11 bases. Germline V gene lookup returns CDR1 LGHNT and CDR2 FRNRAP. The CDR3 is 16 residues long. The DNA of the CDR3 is TGTGCTAGTGGTCCCGGACAGTTCTCTGGGGCCAACGTCCTGACTTTC. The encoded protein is CASGPGQFSGANVLTF.

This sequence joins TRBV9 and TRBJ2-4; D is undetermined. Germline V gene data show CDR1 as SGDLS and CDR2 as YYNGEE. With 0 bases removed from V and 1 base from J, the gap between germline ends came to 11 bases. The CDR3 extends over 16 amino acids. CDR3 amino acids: CASSVGVDVAKNIQYF. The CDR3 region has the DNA TGTGCCAGCAGCGTAGGAGTGGACGTGGCCAAAAACATTCAGTACTTC.

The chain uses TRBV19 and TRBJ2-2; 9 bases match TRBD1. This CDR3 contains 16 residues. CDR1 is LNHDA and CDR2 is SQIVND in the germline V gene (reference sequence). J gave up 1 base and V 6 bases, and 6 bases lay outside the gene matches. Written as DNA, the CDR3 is TGTGCCAGTAGCACCGGGACAGGGCTGAACACCGGGGAGCTGTTTTTT. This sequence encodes CASSTGTGLNTGELFF.

CDR3 in amino acids: CASSLSWGSTDTQYF. CDR3 coding DNA: TGTGCCAGCAGCTTATCGTGGGGGAGCACAGATACGCAGTATTTT. This sequence joins TRBV7-3 and TRBJ2-3; D might be TRBD1 or TRBD2, each matching 5 bases. V was pared by 2 bases and J by 0 bases, with 9 bases between. The CDR3 runs 15 residues. Germline V lookup: CDR1 SGHTA, CDR2 FQGTGA.

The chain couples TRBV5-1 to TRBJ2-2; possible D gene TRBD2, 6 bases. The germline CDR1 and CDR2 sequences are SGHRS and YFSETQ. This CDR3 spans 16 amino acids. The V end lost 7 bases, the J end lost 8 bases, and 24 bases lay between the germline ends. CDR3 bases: TGCGCCAGCCGGCCAGGGACTGGATGGGGCTCTGGGGAGCTGTTTTTT. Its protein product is CASRPGTGWGSGELFF.

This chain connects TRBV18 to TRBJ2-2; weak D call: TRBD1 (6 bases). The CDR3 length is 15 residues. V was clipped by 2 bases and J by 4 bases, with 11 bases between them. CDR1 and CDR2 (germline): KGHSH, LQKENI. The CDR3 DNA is TGTGCCAGCTCACCAGACCTGGGGGCCACCGGGGAGCTGTTTTTT. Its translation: CASSPDLGATGELFF.

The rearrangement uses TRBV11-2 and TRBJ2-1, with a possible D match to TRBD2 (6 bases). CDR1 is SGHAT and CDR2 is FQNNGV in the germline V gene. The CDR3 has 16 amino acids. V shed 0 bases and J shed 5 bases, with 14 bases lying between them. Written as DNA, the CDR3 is TGTGCCAGCAGCTTAGATGGGGCGGGATCGGACAATGAGCAGTTCTTC. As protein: CASSLDGAGSDNEQFF.

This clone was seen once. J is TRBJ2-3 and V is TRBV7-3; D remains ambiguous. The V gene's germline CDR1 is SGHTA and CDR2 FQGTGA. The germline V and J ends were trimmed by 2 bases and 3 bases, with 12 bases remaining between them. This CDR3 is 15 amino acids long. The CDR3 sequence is CASSLLGGPTDTQYF. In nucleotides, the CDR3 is TGTGCCAGCAGCTTACTCGGCGGCCCAACAGATACGCAGTATTTT.

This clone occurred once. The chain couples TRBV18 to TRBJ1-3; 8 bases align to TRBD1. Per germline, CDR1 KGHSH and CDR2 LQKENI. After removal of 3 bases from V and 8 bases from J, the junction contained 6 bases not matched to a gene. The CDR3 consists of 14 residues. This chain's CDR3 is CASSPKDRGDTIYF. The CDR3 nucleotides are TGTGCCAGCTCACCCAAAGACAGGGGTGACACCATATATTTT. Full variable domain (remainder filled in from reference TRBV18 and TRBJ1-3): NAGVMQNPRHLVRRRGQEARLRCSPMKGHSHVYWYRQLPEEGLKFMVYLQKENIIDESGMPKERFSAEFPKEGPSILRIQQVVRGDSAAYFCASSPKDRGDTIYFGEGSWLTVV.

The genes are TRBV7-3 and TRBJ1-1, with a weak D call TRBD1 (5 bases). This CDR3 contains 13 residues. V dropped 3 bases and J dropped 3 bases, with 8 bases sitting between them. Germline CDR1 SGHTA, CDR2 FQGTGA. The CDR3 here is CASSLDTYTEAFF. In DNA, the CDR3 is TGTGCCAGCAGCTTGGACACTTACACTGAAGCTTTCTTT.

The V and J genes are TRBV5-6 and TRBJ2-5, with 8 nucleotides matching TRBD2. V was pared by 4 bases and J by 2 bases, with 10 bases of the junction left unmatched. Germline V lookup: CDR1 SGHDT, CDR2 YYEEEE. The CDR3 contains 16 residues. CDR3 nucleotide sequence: TGTGCCAGCAGCCTGAAGCGGGGGCGTCGGCAAGAGACCCAGTACTTC. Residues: CASSLKRGRRQETQYF.

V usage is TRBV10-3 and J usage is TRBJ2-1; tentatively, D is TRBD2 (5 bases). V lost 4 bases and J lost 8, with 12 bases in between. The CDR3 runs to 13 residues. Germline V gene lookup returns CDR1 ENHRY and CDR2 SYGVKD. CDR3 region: CAISGTSQDEQFF. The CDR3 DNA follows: TGTGCCATCAGTGGGACTTCGCAGGATGAGCAGTTCTTC.

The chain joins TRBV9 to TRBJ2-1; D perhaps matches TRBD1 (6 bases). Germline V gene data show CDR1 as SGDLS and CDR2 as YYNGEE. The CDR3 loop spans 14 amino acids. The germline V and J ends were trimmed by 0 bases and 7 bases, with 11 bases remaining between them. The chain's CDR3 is CASSVERGWNEQFF. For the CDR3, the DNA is TGTGCCAGCAGCGTAGAGAGGGGGTGGAATGAGCAGTTCTTC.

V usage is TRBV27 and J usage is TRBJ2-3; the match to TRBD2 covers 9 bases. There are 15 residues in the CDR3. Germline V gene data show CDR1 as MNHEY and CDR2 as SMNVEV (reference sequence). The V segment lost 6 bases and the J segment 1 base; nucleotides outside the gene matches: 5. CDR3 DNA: TGTGCCAGCAGGTACTTAGCGGGGGGCACAGATACGCAGTATTTT. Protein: CASRYLAGGTDTQYF.

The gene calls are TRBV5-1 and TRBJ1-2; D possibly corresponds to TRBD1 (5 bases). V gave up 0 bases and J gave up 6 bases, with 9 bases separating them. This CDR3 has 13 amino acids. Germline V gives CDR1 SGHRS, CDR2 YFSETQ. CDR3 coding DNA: TGCGCCAGCAGCTTGGTAGGGGCAGATGGCTACACCTTC. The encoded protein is CASSLVGADGYTF. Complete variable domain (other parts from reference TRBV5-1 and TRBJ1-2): KAGVTQTPRYLIKTRGQQVTLSCSPISGHRSVSWYQQTPGQGLQFLFEYFSETQRNKGNFPGRFSGRQFSNSRSEMNVSTLELGDSALYLCASSLVGADGYTFGSGTRLTVV.

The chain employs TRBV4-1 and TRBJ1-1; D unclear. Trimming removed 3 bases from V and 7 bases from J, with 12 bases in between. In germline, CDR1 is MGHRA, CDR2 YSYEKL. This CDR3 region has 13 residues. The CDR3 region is CASSHIMLVEAFF. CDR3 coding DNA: TGCGCCAGCAGCCATATAATGTTGGTTGAAGCTTTCTTT.

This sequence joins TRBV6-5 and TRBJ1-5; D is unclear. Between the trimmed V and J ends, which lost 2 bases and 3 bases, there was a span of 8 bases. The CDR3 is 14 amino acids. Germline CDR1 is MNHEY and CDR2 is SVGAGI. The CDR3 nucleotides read TGTGCCAGCAGTTACGGCGGGAACAATCAGCCCCAGCATTTT. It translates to CASSYGGNNQPQHF.

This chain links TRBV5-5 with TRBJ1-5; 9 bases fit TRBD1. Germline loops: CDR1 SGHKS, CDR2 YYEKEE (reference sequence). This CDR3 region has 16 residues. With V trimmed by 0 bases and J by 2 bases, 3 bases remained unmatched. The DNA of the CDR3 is TGTGCCAGCAGCTTGGGGGGACAGGGACGCAATCAGCCCCAGCATTTT. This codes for CASSLGGQGRNQPQHF.